Listed below are T cell receptor beta chains from one sample, sequenced in a study of blood T cell repertoires in COVID-19. Sequencing was performed with immunoSEQ multiplex PCR; in TCRdb, only in-frame clones are kept and a portion is missing. The sample has roughly 73,000 clones, more than 90% seen once; the top ten hold 1.3% to 1.5%. The specimen sequenced was peripheral blood. These receptor sequences come from a man between 50 and 59 years old with acute or convalescent COVID-19. Both conserved end residues are part of each CDR3. A D gene is named only where the DNA matches it firmly. For some rows the clone size is stated as once, few or many, or as a class when expanded; others skip it.

D gene: TRBD1
clone size: few
V gene: TRBV28
J gene: TRBJ1-1
CDR3 protein: CASRGTGPGTEAFF

D gene: NA
clone size: once
V gene: TRBV7-2
J gene: TRBJ2-5
CDR3 protein: CASSSPPVRETQYF

D gene: NA
clone size: NA
V gene: TRBV6-5
J gene: TRBJ2-2
CDR3 protein: CASRSGQPGAGELFF

D gene: NA
clone size: NA
V gene: TRBV18
J gene: TRBJ1-3
CDR3 protein: CASSQTAVAGNTIYF

D gene: TRBD2
clone size: NA
V gene: TRBV7-9
J gene: TRBJ2-2
CDR3 protein: CASSSNRGSGRNTGELFF

D gene: TRBD1
clone size: NA
V gene: TRBV28
J gene: TRBJ2-3
CDR3 protein: CAEGDRSTDTQYF

D gene: TRBD1
clone size: NA
V gene: TRBV5-1
J gene: TRBJ2-5
CDR3 protein: CASSFPDRGVRETQYF

D gene: NA
clone size: NA
V gene: TRBV7-9
J gene: TRBJ1-4
CDR3 protein: CASSPALAGVREGKLFF

D gene: NA
clone size: NA
V gene: TRBV18
J gene: TRBJ1-3
CDR3 protein: CASSPGFHAGNTIYF

D gene: NA
clone size: NA
V gene: TRBV14
J gene: TRBJ1-1
CDR3 protein: CASSHNRAQDTEAFF

D gene: TRBD2
clone size: NA
V gene: TRBV25-1
J gene: TRBJ2-5
CDR3 protein: CASCLAGGPETQYF

D gene: NA
clone size: NA
V gene: TRBV4-1
J gene: TRBJ1-4
CDR3 protein: CASSQSPGSSNEKLFF

D gene: NA
clone size: NA
V gene: TRBV4-2
J gene: TRBJ2-7
CDR3 protein: CASSQVYSGSYEQYF

D gene: NA
clone size: NA
V gene: TRBV7-2
J gene: TRBJ2-7
CDR3 protein: CASSPRDSSYEQYF

D gene: NA
clone size: NA
V gene: TRBV6-5
J gene: TRBJ1-1
CDR3 protein: CASSYAGGAVNTEAFF

D gene: NA
clone size: NA
V gene: TRBV7-9
J gene: TRBJ2-1
CDR3 protein: CASSKPQGWEQFF

D gene: NA
clone size: medium-sized
V gene: TRBV5-1
J gene: TRBJ2-1
CDR3 protein: CASSSPYNEQFF

D gene: NA
clone size: NA
V gene: TRBV3-1/TRBV3-2
J gene: TRBJ2-3
CDR3 protein: CASSPGDTQYF

D gene: TRBD1
clone size: NA
V gene: TRBV19
J gene: TRBJ2-2
CDR3 protein: CASTVLGTGHTGELFF

D gene: TRBD1
clone size: NA
V gene: TRBV5-6
J gene: TRBJ1-4
CDR3 protein: CASSLQGPSNEKLFF

D gene: TRBD1
clone size: NA
V gene: TRBV30
J gene: TRBJ1-2
CDR3 protein: CAWSPGQGGANYGYTF

D gene: NA
clone size: NA
V gene: TRBV4-1
J gene: TRBJ2-3
CDR3 protein: CASSRAGVGHTDTQYF

D gene: TRBD1
clone size: once
V gene: TRBV4-1
J gene: TRBJ2-5
CDR3 protein: CASSQGGSGGKETQYF

D gene: TRBD2
clone size: once
V gene: TRBV5-1
J gene: TRBJ2-1
CDR3 protein: CASSRGDNNEQFF

D gene: NA
clone size: NA
V gene: TRBV27
J gene: TRBJ1-2
CDR3 protein: CASSLGTGYGYTF

D gene: NA
clone size: NA
V gene: TRBV7-8
J gene: TRBJ1-2
CDR3 protein: CASSPIGQIGYGYTF

D gene: NA
clone size: NA
V gene: TRBV9
J gene: TRBJ2-5
CDR3 protein: CASSAIGGSGETQYF

D gene: TRBD2
clone size: NA
V gene: TRBV6-5
J gene: TRBJ2-1
CDR3 protein: CASSRGDYYNEQFF

D gene: TRBD1
clone size: NA
V gene: TRBV28
J gene: TRBJ1-4
CDR3 protein: CASSRQGTNEKLFF

D gene: NA
clone size: NA
V gene: TRBV6-1
J gene: TRBJ1-2
CDR3 protein: CASSEAATVNYGYTF

D gene: TRBD1
clone size: NA
V gene: TRBV7-3
J gene: TRBJ2-1
CDR3 protein: CASARDRGLYEQFF

D gene: NA
clone size: NA
V gene: TRBV14
J gene: TRBJ1-2
CDR3 protein: CASSQDHNPGAFNYGYTF

D gene: TRBD1
clone size: NA
V gene: TRBV19
J gene: TRBJ1-5
CDR3 protein: CASSSFRDRGSNQPQHF